This T cell receptor (beta chain) was recovered during a study of shared clonotypes between healthy human individuals. On the study more broadly: CD4 naive cells filled three plates per donor, CD4 memory three, CD8 naive two and CD8 memory one.

Study-level points and caveats: Rarefaction curves obtained for sorted subsets showed sequencing incomplete despite large depth. Sampling used blood alone; tissue repertoires probably differ. The genetic and exposure-history diversity represented was limited by few donors.

Method: immunoSEQ multiplex PCR; TCRdb's copy keeps in-frame clones and lacks some. The sample lists around 2,000,000 clones; just over 90% were seen once. Concerning this clone itself: The antigen is not known.

Naive CD8 cells, CD45RO-negative and positively selected for CCR7, excluded terminally differentiated effector memory CD45RA+ cells. CDR1 is MGHRA and CDR2 is YSYEKL in the germline V gene. Losses at the gene ends were 4 bases for V and 4 bases for J; bases not matched to a gene: 2. The length of the CDR3 is 15 residues. This receptor was identified in a man between 18 and 29 years old in good health. Some clones in this sample may be carry-over from other donors' samples. This chain connects TRBV4-1 to TRBJ2-2; 11 bases line up with TRBD1. The material sequenced was naive CD8+ T cells from PBMCs. CDR3 in DNA: TGCGCCAGCAGCCCGGGACAGGGGGTCACCGGGGAGCTGTTTTTT. It yields the protein CASSPGQGVTGELFF.